These T cell receptor beta chains were read from a single sample in a study of regulatory dendritic cells for organ transplantation. TCRdb's table, derived via immunoSEQ multiplex PCR, lists solely in-frame clones and lacks some. The profile shows 35,000 to 40,000 clones, about nine tenths of them singletons. Material for sequencing was naive CD8+ T cells from blood. These receptors were collected from a human donor in good health. CDR3s include the opening cysteine and the closing phenylalanine or tryptophan. Each record gives: clone size, D gene, J gene, V gene, CDR3 protein, CDR3 DNA. The D gene is left open where the match is weak. Some rows have no size entry. The others give once, few or many, or a class for an expanded clone.

. . TRBJ2-7 TRBV13 CASSLGVGAEQYF TGTGCCAGCAGCTTAGGGGTAGGGGCCGAGCAGTACTTC
. TRBD1 TRBJ1-1 TRBV4-1 CASSQTGVFSPEAFF TGCGCCAGCAGCCAAACAGGGGTCTTCTCCCCTGAAGCTTTCTTT
. . TRBJ2-7 TRBV27 CASSGGLAYEQYF TGTGCCAGCAGTGGGGGACTGGCCTACGAGCAGTACTTC
. . TRBJ1-3 TRBV6-6 CASSYDPSSGNTIYF TGTGCCAGCAGTTACGACCCTAGCTCTGGAAACACCATATATTTT
. TRBD2 TRBJ2-7 TRBV27 CASGPSGSYEQYF TGTGCCAGCGGACCTAGCGGTTCCTACGAGCAGTACTTC
. . TRBJ2-2 TRBV9 CASRPTQGAGELFF TGTGCCAGCAGACCTACACAGGGAGCCGGGGAGCTGTTTTTT
. TRBD1 TRBJ2-7 TRBV10-3 CAISEAAGGAPEQYF TGTGCCATCAGTGAGGCGGCAGGGGGAGCCCCCGAGCAGTACTTC
. . TRBJ2-7 TRBV6-5 CASSRDRWSSYEQYF TGTGCCAGCAGCCGGGACCGCTGGAGCTCCTACGAGCAGTACTTC
once . TRBJ1-4 TRBV4-2 CASSQDPVGNLGNEKLFF TGTGCCAGCAGCCAAGATCCGGTCGGGAATTTAGGTAATGAAAAACTGTTTTTT
. TRBD1 TRBJ1-2 TRBV27 CASSQGTGYGYTF TGTGCCAGCAGTCAGGGGACAGGTTACGGCTACACCTTC
. . TRBJ2-2 TRBV7-6 CASSSPPDGTGELFF TGTGCCAGCAGCTCCCCCCCGGATGGCACCGGGGAGCTGTTTTTT
. . TRBJ2-1 TRBV7-2 CASSLAPHPDNEQFF TGTGCCAGCAGCTTAGCGCCGCACCCGGACAATGAGCAGTTCTTC
. TRBD1 TRBJ1-2 TRBV29-1 CSVLRTGGYGYTF TGCAGCGTCCTCAGGACAGGGGGCTATGGCTACACCTTC